Shown below are 2 T cell receptor beta chains from a single sample sequenced in a study of T cells of healthy individuals. TCRdb reprocessed the 5' RACE reads via MiXCR and lists one record per CDR3 protein. The table shows around 98,000 distinct CDR3 sequences, with roughly 15% occurring only once. The source of these receptors is a human donor in good health.

This clonotype was seen a few times. V and J are TRBV7-8 and TRBJ2-7, with 7 bases matching TRBD2. V was pared by 5 bases and J by 0 bases, with 10 bases of the junction left unmatched. The CDR3 runs to 16 residues. Per germline, CDR1 SGHVS and CDR2 FQNEAQ. CDR3: CASSQSGTTSSYEQYF. Written as DNA, the CDR3 is TGTGCCAGCAGCCAAAGCGGGACTACCTCCTCCTACGAGCAGTACTTC.

The chain employs TRBV25-1 and TRBJ2-1; tentatively, D is TRBD1 (6 bases). The V and J ends lost 0 bases and 10 bases respectively, with 16 bases between them. This CDR3 is 15 amino acids long. CDR1 and CDR2 (germline): MGHDK, SYGVNS. The CDR3 DNA follows: TGTGCCAGCAGTGAATATAAGTCCGGCAGGGGCGAGCAGTTCTTC. It is translated as CASSEYKSGRGEQFF.